This T cell receptor (beta chain) was found in a study of spatial heterogeneity in lung cancer. One entry per CDR3 protein results from TCRdb running MiXCR on the 5' RACE reads. The repertoire holds over 7,500 distinct CDR3 sequences, with 2.9% as singletons. The CDR3 has 16 residues. Germline V lookup: CDR1 LGHNA, CDR2 YSLEER. The V and J ends lost 2 bases and 6 bases, in that order; junction bases with no gene match: 7. General study results and limits: One measure, the expanded intratumoral alpha and beta TCR count, tracked tumor mutation counts.

Time point denoted: sample taken at primary tumor resection. 72 TRACERx patients with early, untreated non-small cell lung cancer donated samples. This clonotype came up many times. As yet, its antigen is unknown. The sequences come from lung tumor tissue, collected at surgery. This sequence joins TRBV4-3 and TRBJ2-1, with TRBD1 identical over 10 bases. This receptor was obtained from a male donor with early-stage non-small cell lung cancer. CDR3 DNA: TGCGCCAGCAGCCAACAAACCGGGACAGGGGTCAATGAGCAGTTCTTC. Translation: CASSQQTGTGVNEQFF.